This T cell receptor beta chain was captured in a study of blood T cell repertoires in COVID-19. Study as a whole: Whether acute or convalescent, the COVID-19 samples came from the United States, Italy and Spain. PBMCs, B-cell-depleted T cells, or T cells provided the cDNA or gDNA that made up the material.

TCRdb's copy holds only in-frame clones and misses some; the assay was immunoSEQ multiplex PCR. The profile covers 300,000 or so clones, with roughly 87% appearing a single time and 1% taken by the ten largest. The CDR3 has 14 amino acids. Germline trimming cut 10 bases from V and 7 bases from J; bases unmatched to any gene: 11. Germline CDR1 and CDR2: MDHEN and SYDVKM. Specimen: peripheral blood. The chain combines TRBV28 with TRBJ2-1, with 9 positions matching TRBD2. This sequence was found in a man aged 50-60 years with active or convalescent COVID-19. The CDR3 DNA reads TGTGCCACAAGGTGGGCTAGCGGGACTAATGAGCAGTTCTTC. Translated, it gives CATRWASGTNEQFF.